What follows are 29 T cell receptor beta chains derived from one specimen sequenced in a study of T cell repertoires in cytomegalovirus infection. Each CDR3 protein gets one entry after TCRdb re-called the reads with MiXCR. The data contain about 310,000 distinct CDR3 sequences, around 25% of them singletons. No antigen has been identified for these receptors. The sample here was cultured PBMCs, taken from culture after CMV antigen stimulation. These TCRs come from a human donor in good health (CMV status not recorded). Some clones in this sample may be carry-over from other donors' samples.

This clonotype was observed a few times. The chain employs TRBV12-3 or TRBV12-4 and TRBJ2-1; TRBD2 agrees at 13 bases. The CDR3 contains 14 residues. Trimming took 10 bases from V and 10 from J; bases not matched to a gene: 10. CDR3 region: CATRTSGRAGEQFF. The CDR3 nucleotides are TGTGCCACCCGAACTAGCGGGAGGGCAGGCGAGCAGTTCTTC.

This clonotype has more than one count but fewer than ten. The chain carries TRBV10-2 and TRBJ2-1; TRBD2 is a possible D gene (5 bases). CDR1 and CDR2 from the germline V gene are WSHSY and SAAADI. This CDR3 comprises 15 residues. V was trimmed by 2 bases and J by 6 bases, leaving 14 bases between them. CDR3 bases: TGCGCCAGCAGTGAGGAAGGACTTAGCCCCAATGAGCAGTTCTTC. Protein: CASSEEGLSPNEQFF.

This clonotype was seen many times. The chain recombines TRBV7-2 with TRBJ2-1, with a tentative D call TRBD2 (7 bases). This CDR3 contains 16 residues. Germline values: CDR1 SGHTA, CDR2 FQGNSA. Trimming cost V 5 bases and J 2 bases, with 16 bases left between them. The CDR3 spells CASSPRGGSTYNEQFF. For the CDR3, the DNA is TGTGCCAGCAGCCCGAGGGGGGGCTCGACCTACAATGAGCAGTTCTTC.

The V and J genes are TRBV7-6 and TRBJ1-4; D perhaps matches TRBD1 (5 bases). V was pared by 8 bases and J by 8 bases, with 15 bases between. The CDR3 runs to 13 residues. Germline V lookup: CDR1 SGHVS, CDR2 FNYEAQ. The CDR3 loop is CASEQRGSEKLFF. CDR3 DNA sequence: TGTGCCAGCGAACAGCGGGGGTCCGAAAAACTGTTTTTT.

This clonotype came up many times. The rearrangement uses TRBV4-1 and TRBJ1-2, with D unresolved. Trimming shortened V by 1 base and J by 5 bases, and 11 bases separated the two germline ends. CDR1 MGHRA and CDR2 YSYEKL come from the germline V gene. This CDR3 region has 14 residues. DNA for the CDR3: TGCGCCAGCAGCCAAGTGGCAGCCGGTTATGGCTACACCTTC. Its protein product is CASSQVAAGYGYTF.

This clonotype was found many times. The chain joins TRBV7-8 to TRBJ1-6, with D tentatively TRBD1 (5 bases). Trimming removed 4 bases at V and 5 bases at J, with 9 bases between. The CDR3 runs to 14 residues. Per the germline V gene, CDR1 is SGHVS and CDR2 is FQNEAQ. The CDR3 is CASSYGQNNSPLHF. CDR3 nucleotides: TGTGCCAGCAGCTACGGACAAAATAATTCACCCCTCCACTTT. Full variable domain (missing parts from reference TRBV7-8 and TRBJ1-6): GAGVSQSPRYKVAKRGQDVALRCDPISGHVSLFWYQQALGQGPEFLTYFQNEAQLDKSGLPSDRFFAERPEGSVSTLKIQRTQQEDSAVYLCASSYGQNNSPLHFGNGTRLTVT.

This chain joins TRBV7-8 and TRBJ2-1; TRBD1 aligns across 8 bases. Germline lookup yields CDR1 SGHVS and CDR2 FQNEAQ. V shed 5 bases, J shed 9 bases, and the junction held 9 bases outside the gene matches. The CDR3 runs 14 residues. The CDR3 region is CASSTGQGGGEQFF. CDR3 sequence (DNA): TGTGCCAGCAGCACCGGACAGGGTGGAGGTGAGCAGTTCTTC. Looking up the rest from reference TRBV7-8 and TRBJ2-1 gives the full variable domain: GAGVSQSPRYKVAKRGQDVALRCDPISGHVSLFWYQQALGQGPEFLTYFQNEAQLDKSGLPSDRFFAERPEGSVSTLKIQRTQQEDSAVYLCASSTGQGGGEQFFGPGTRLTVL.

The chain uses TRBV7-2 and TRBJ2-3, with a tentative D call TRBD2 (5 bases). CDR3 length equals 16 residues. Between the trimmed V and J ends, which lost 2 bases and 1 base, there was a span of 13 bases. Looked up from germline, CDR1 is SGHTA and CDR2 is FQGNSA. DNA for the CDR3: TGTGCCAGCAGCTTAAGCGGACCTCTTGGCACAGATACGCAGTATTTT. Translated: CASSLSGPLGTDTQYF. The full variable domain, with the rest looked up from reference TRBV7-2 and TRBJ2-3, is GAGVSQSPSNKVTEKGKDVELRCDPISGHTALYWYRQSLGQGLEFLIYFQGNSAPDKSGLPSDRFSAERTGGSVSTLTIQRTQQEDSAVYLCASSLSGPLGTDTQYFGPGTRLTVL.

This clonotype was seen ten or more times. The chain couples TRBV7-2 to TRBJ2-5; 10 nucleotides match TRBD2. Germline CDR1 and CDR2: SGHTA and FQGNSA. Losses at the gene ends were 1 base for V and 4 bases for J; bases not matched to a gene: 12. This CDR3 spans 18 amino acids. CDR3 amino acids: CASSLGPGLAGAGETQYF. CDR3 nucleotides: TGTGCCAGCAGCTTAGGGCCTGGGCTAGCGGGAGCTGGAGAGACCCAGTACTTC.

The CDR3 reads CASSYKTTYEQYF. The CDR3 nucleotides are TGTGCCAGCAGTTACAAGACTACCTACGAGCAGTACTTC. The rearrangement links TRBV6-2 or TRBV6-3 to TRBJ2-7, with D possibly being TRBD2 (5 bases). The CDR3 contains 13 residues. Per germline, CDR1 MNHEY and CDR2 SVGEGT. V lost 2 bases and J lost 2, with 7 bases in between.

This clonotype was seen many times. The V call is TRBV7-2, the J call TRBJ2-4; possible D gene TRBD2, 6 bases. The V end lost 5 bases, the J end lost 1 base, and 18 bases lay between the germline ends. In germline, CDR1 is SGHTA, CDR2 FQGNSA. The CDR3 is 17 amino acids. Here the CDR3 reads CASSARRDLGAKNIQYF. The CDR3 region has the DNA TGTGCCAGCAGCGCCAGGCGGGACCTGGGGGCCAAAAACATTCAGTACTTC.

This clonotype turned up a few times. The chain is built from TRBV6-2 or TRBV6-3 and TRBJ2-1, with D unresolved. The V gene lost 2 bases and the J gene lost 8 bases, with 13 bases spanning the gap. This CDR3 contains 14 residues. The germline V gene encodes CDR1 MNHEY and CDR2 SVGEGT. The CDR3: CASSYSREWDEQFF. The CDR3 DNA reads TGTGCCAGCAGTTACAGCAGAGAGTGGGATGAGCAGTTCTTC.

At least ten counts were recorded for this clonotype. This chain joins TRBV14 and TRBJ2-3; TRBD2 aligns across 11 bases. J gave up 6 bases and V 4 bases, and 6 bases lay outside the gene matches. Per the germline V gene, CDR1 is SGHDN and CDR2 is FVKESK. The CDR3 runs 15 residues. The CDR3 region is CASSPIAGGPDTQYF. CDR3 coding DNA: TGTGCCAGCAGCCCCATAGCGGGAGGGCCGGATACGCAGTATTTT. Together with reference TRBV14 and TRBJ2-3, the CDR3 gives the full variable domain: EAGVTQFPSHSVIEKGQTVTLRCDPISGHDNLYWYRRVMGKEIKFLLHFVKESKQDESGMPNNRFLAERTGGTYSTLKVQPAELEDSGVYFCASSPIAGGPDTQYFGPGTRLTVL.

The V and J genes are TRBV5-1 and TRBJ2-5, with TRBD2 matching over 14 bases. CDR3 length equals 17 residues. Trimming took 4 bases from V and 4 from J; bases not matched to a gene: 9. In germline, CDR1 is SGHRS, CDR2 YFSETQ. Here the CDR3 DNA reads TGCGCCAGCAGCGACCCGGGACTAGCGGGAGTAGGAGAGACCCAGTACTTC. Amino acids: CASSDPGLAGVGETQYF.

This clonotype was seen a handful of times. This sequence joins TRBV7-6 and TRBJ2-5; 8 nucleotides align to TRBD2. The length of the CDR3 is 15 residues. The V gene's germline CDR1 is SGHVS and CDR2 FNYEAQ. V dropped 4 bases and J dropped 4; count of bases not matched to a gene: 8. This CDR3 reads CASSSSGSRGETQYF. The CDR3 bases are TGTGCCAGCAGCTCAAGCGGGAGTAGGGGAGAGACCCAGTACTTC.

This clonotype appeared a few times. In nucleotides, the CDR3 is TGCAGTGCTAGGGGGACAGGAGGGTTAAAGGACATTCAGTACTTC. This gives the protein CSARGTGGLKDIQYF. The rearrangement uses TRBV20-1 and TRBJ2-4; 8 bases agree with TRBD1. V lost 3 bases, J lost 8 bases, and 12 bases stayed unmatched. Germline V gives CDR1 DFQATT, CDR2 SNEGSKA (reference sequence). The CDR3 has 15 residues.

This clonotype was detected ten times or more. The chain links TRBV7-2 to TRBJ2-3; 8 bases are shared with TRBD1. The CDR3 is made up of 14 amino acids. Germline V CDR1 and CDR2: SGHTA, FQGNSA. The ends lost 4 bases at V and 6 bases at J; junction bases unmatched: 6. The CDR3 loop is CASSYDRGGDTQYF. In nucleotides, the CDR3 is TGTGCCAGCAGCTACGACAGGGGTGGGGATACGCAGTATTTT.

The chain has TRBV12-3 or TRBV12-4 and TRBJ2-3, with 7 bases aligning to TRBD1. This CDR3 spans 15 amino acids. J gave up 4 bases and V 2 bases, and 6 bases lay outside the gene matches. For the CDR3, the DNA is TGTGCCAGCAGTTTATTACAGGGGTCAGCAGATACGCAGTATTTT. Translating gives CASSLLQGSADTQYF.

There are a few counts of this clonotype. The chain recombines TRBV28 with TRBJ1-2, with 8 bases identical to TRBD1. The V gene's germline CDR1 is MDHEN and CDR2 SYDVKM. The V segment lost 7 bases and the J segment 7 bases; nucleotides outside the gene matches: 17. CDR3 length: 16 amino acids. CDR3 sequence reads: CASTRDRPLIPPGYTF. CDR3 nucleotide sequence: TGTGCCAGCACCCGGGACAGGCCTTTAATCCCCCCTGGCTACACCTTC.

Ten or more counts support this clonotype. The V call is TRBV19, the J call TRBJ2-7, with TRBD1 matching 10 bases. The V segment lost 6 bases and the J segment 6 bases; nucleotides outside the gene matches: 14. CDR1 is LNHDA and CDR2 is SQIVND in the germline V gene (reference sequence). This CDR3 spans 16 amino acids. The CDR3 spells CASSPTWDRGRGEQYF. The DNA for the CDR3 is TGTGCCAGTAGCCCAACCTGGGACAGGGGACGTGGCGAGCAGTACTTC.

The chain couples TRBV19 to TRBJ2-1; the match to TRBD2 covers 11 bases. The ends lost 3 bases at V and 4 bases at J; junction bases unmatched: 5. CDR1 and CDR2 from the germline V gene are LNHDA and SQIVND (reference sequence). There are 16 residues in the CDR3. The DNA of the CDR3 is TGTGCCAGTAGTATTACCGGGACTAGCGGATACAATGAGCAGTTCTTC. This gives the protein CASSITGTSGYNEQFF.

This clonotype was found a few times. The chain employs TRBV4-2 and TRBJ2-5, with a tentative D call TRBD1 (5 bases). Per the germline V gene, CDR1 is LGHNA and CDR2 is YNFKEQ. V lost 3 bases and J 3 bases, leaving 11 bases between the germline ends. There are 14 residues in the CDR3. CDR3 region: CASSQTAEEETQYF. DNA of the CDR3: TGTGCCAGCAGCCAGACAGCCGAAGAAGAGACCCAGTACTTC.

The chain is built from TRBV12-3 or TRBV12-4 and TRBJ2-3, with 13 bases lining up with TRBD2. The CDR3 is 18 residues long. The junction had 9 bases not matched to a gene; V was cut back by 3 bases and J by 3 bases. Written as DNA, the CDR3 is TGTGCCAGCAGTTTCGGACTAGCGGGAGTAGGCCGGACAGATACGCAGTATTTT. Its protein product is CASSFGLAGVGRTDTQYF.

V usage is TRBV27 and J usage is TRBJ2-5, with TRBD1 as a possible D gene (6 bases). The CDR3 sequence is 14 residues long. From germline, CDR1 is MNHEY and CDR2 SMNVEV (reference sequence). Trimming left V 8 bases short and J 2 bases short, with 15 bases between. As DNA, the CDR3 is TGTGCCAGCCGGCGCCAGGGGCCGCAAGAGACCCAGTACTTC. Its translation: CASRRQGPQETQYF.

This clonotype was seen at least ten times. V and J are TRBV7-2 and TRBJ2-7, with D maybe TRBD2 (6 bases). There are 15 residues in the CDR3. V was shortened by 1 base and J by 2 bases, with 12 bases between the two germline ends. CDR1 is SGHTA and CDR2 is FQGNSA in the germline V gene. CDR3 nucleotides: TGTGCCAGCAGCTTAGTATTGGCGGGAACCTACGAGCAGTACGTC. It translates to CASSLVLAGTYEQYV.

This chain links TRBV28 with TRBJ1-2; 8 bases are a match to TRBD1. The germline V gene has CDR1 MDHEN and CDR2 SYDVKM. V lost 5 bases, J lost 9 bases, and 8 bases stayed unmatched. CDR3 size: 13 residues. The CDR3 nucleotides read TGTGCCAGCAGTGTGACAGGGGTCGGTAGCTACACCTTC. This sequence encodes CASSVTGVGSYTF.

This chain uses TRBV5-4 with TRBJ2-5, with TRBD1 matching over 9 bases. The germline V gene encodes CDR1 SGHNT and CDR2 YYREEE (reference sequence). After removal of 7 bases from V and 4 bases from J, the junction contained 5 bases not matched to a gene. The CDR3 contains 13 residues. The CDR3 protein is CASHRGQGETQYF. Written as DNA, the CDR3 is TGTGCCAGCCACAGGGGGCAGGGAGAGACCCAGTACTTC.

The chain couples TRBV28 to TRBJ1-6, with TRBD1 matching 11 bases. Trimming cost V 6 bases and J 9 bases; bases outside gene matches: 10. The CDR3 consists of 16 residues. Per the germline V gene, CDR1 is MDHEN and CDR2 is SYDVKM. This chain's CDR3 is CASRPTSGTGGSPLHF. The CDR3 DNA is TGTGCCAGCAGACCAACCTCCGGGACAGGGGGTTCACCCCTCCACTTT.

In its sample, this clonotype was seen once. The chain employs TRBV6-1 and TRBJ2-1; D is unclear. The CDR3 loop spans 15 amino acids. Trimming took off 4 bases at V and 0 bases at J, with 10 bases between the two ends. Germline V gene lookup returns CDR1 MNHNS and CDR2 SASEGT. CDR3 residues: CASSVARSSYNEQFF. The CDR3 DNA reads TGTGCCAGCAGTGTCGCCAGGAGCTCCTACAATGAGCAGTTCTTC.